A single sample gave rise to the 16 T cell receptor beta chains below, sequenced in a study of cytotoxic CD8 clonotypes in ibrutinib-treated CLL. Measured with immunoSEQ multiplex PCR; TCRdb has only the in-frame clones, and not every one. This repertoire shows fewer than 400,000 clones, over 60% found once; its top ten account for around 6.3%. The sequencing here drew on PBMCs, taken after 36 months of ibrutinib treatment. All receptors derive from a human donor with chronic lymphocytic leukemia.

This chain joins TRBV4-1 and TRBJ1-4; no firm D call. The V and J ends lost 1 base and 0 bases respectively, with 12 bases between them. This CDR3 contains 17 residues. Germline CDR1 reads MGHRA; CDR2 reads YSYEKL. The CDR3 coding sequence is TGCGCCAGCAGCCAAGCTGGACTCCTAACAACTAATGAAAAACTGTTTTTT. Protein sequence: CASSQAGLLTTNEKLFF.

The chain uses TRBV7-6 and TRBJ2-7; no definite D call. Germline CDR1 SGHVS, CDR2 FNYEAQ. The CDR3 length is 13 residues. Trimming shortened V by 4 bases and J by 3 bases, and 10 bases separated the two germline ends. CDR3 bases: TGTGCCAGCAGCTCGGACCCTAACTACGAGCAGTACTTC. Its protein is CASSSDPNYEQYF.

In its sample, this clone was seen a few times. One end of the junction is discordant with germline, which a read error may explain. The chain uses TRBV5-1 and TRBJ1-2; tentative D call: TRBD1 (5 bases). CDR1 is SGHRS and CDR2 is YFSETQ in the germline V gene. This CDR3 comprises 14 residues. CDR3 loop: CASRLEGPGYGYTF. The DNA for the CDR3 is TGCGCCAGCAGGTTGGAGGGGCCGGGGTATGGCTACACCTTC.

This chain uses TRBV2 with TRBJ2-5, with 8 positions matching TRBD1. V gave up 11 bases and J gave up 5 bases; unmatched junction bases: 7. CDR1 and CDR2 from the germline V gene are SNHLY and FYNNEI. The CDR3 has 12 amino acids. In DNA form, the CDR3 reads TGTGCCGGACGACAGGGGTCGGAGACCCAGTACTTC. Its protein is CAGRQGSETQYF.

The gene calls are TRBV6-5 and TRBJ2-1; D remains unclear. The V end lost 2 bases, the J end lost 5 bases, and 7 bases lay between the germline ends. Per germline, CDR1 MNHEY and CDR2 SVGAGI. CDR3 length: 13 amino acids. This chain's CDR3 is CASSYSLHNEQFF. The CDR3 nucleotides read TGTGCCAGCAGTTACAGCCTCCACAATGAGCAGTTCTTC.

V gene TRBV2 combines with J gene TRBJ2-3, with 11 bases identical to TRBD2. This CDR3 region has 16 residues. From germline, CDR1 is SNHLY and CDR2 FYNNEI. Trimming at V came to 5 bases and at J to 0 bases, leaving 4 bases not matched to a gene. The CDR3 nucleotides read TGTGCCAGCAGTCGATCTAGCGGGGGGAGCACAGATACGCAGTATTTT. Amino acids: CASSRSSGGSTDTQYF.

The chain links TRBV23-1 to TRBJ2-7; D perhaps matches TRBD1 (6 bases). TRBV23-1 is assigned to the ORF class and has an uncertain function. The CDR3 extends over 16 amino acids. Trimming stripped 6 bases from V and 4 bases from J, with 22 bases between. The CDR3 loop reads CASSIETRGPLYEQYF. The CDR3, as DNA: TGCGCCAGCAGCATTGAGACCAGGGGACCTCTTTACGAGCAGTACTTC.

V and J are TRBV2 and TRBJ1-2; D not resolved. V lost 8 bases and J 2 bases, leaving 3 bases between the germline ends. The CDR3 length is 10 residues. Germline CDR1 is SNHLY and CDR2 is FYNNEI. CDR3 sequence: CASVNYGYTF. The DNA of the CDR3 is TGTGCCAGCGTGAACTATGGCTACACCTTC.

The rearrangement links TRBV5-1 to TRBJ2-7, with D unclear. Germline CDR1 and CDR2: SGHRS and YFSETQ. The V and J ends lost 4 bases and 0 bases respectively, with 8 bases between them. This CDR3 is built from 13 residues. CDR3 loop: CASSRTLSYEQYF. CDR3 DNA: TGCGCCAGCAGCCGGACCCTCTCCTACGAGCAGTACTTC.

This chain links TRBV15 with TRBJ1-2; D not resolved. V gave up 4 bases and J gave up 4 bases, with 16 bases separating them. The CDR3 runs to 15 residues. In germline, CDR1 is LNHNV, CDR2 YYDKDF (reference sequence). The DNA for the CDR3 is TGTGCCACCAGCACCACCCTGGGAGCCGGCTATGGCTACACCTTC. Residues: CATSTTLGAGYGYTF.

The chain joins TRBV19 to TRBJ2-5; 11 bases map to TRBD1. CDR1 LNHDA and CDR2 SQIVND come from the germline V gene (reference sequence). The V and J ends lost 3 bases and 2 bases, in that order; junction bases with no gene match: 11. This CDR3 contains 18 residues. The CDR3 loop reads CASSIRSWTGGKQETQYF. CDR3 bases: TGTGCCAGTAGTATTCGATCCTGGACAGGGGGCAAGCAAGAGACCCAGTACTTC.

CDR3 nucleotides: TGTGCCAGCAGCTTAGCGCCTCCCTATGGCTACACCTTC. Its protein product is CASSLAPPYGYTF. The chain employs TRBV7-9 and TRBJ1-2; D unresolved. This CDR3 region has 13 residues. Trimming stripped 0 bases from V and 4 bases from J, with 6 bases between. Germline V CDR1 and CDR2: SEHNR, FQNEAQ (reference sequence).

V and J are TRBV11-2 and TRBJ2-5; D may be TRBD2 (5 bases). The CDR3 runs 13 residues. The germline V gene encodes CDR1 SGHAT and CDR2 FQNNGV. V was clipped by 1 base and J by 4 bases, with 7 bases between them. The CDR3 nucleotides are TGTGCCAGCAGCTTAGTGACTATAGAGACCCAGTACTTC. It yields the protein CASSLVTIETQYF.

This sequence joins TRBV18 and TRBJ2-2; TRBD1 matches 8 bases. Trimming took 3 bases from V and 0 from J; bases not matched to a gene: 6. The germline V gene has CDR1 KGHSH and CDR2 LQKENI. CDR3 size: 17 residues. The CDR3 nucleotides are TGTGCCAGCTCACCCAGACAGGGGAAAACGAACACCGGGGAGCTGTTTTTT. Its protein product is CASSPRQGKTNTGELFF.

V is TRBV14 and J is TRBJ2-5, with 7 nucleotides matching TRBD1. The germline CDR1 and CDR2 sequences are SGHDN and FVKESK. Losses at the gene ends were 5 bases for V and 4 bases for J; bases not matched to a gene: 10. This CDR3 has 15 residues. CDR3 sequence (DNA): TGTGCCAGCAGCTTACAGACAGGGTTTATAGAGACCCAGTACTTC. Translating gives CASSLQTGFIETQYF.

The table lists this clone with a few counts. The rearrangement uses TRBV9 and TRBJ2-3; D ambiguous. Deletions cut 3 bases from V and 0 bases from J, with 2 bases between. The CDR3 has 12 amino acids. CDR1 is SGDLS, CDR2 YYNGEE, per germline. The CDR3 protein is CASSGSTDTQYF. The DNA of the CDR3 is TGTGCCAGCAGCGGAAGCACAGATACGCAGTATTTT.